Below, 5 T cell receptor beta chains from the same sample are listed, as sequenced in a study of OX40 agonist ivuxolimab in advanced cancers. Libraries were prepared by immunoSEQ multiplex PCR; TCRdb keeps only in-frame clonotypes and omits some of them. The data contain about 83,000 clones, less than 85% of them singletons. This specimen was CD4+ or CD8+ T cells sorted from blood, taken in a trial of the OX40 agonist ivuxolimab. The receptor set was obtained from an adult with an advanced solid tumor such as melanoma, head and neck, liver or kidney cancer.

J is TRBJ1-2 and V is TRBV27; tentative D call: TRBD1 (5 bases). CDR1 is MNHEY, CDR2 SMNVEV, per germline (reference sequence). V was trimmed by 0 bases and J by 6 bases, leaving 11 bases between them. CDR3 size: 14 residues. Here the CDR3 reads CASSLSGREDGYTF. The CDR3 coding sequence is TGTGCCAGCAGTTTATCCGGCAGGGAAGATGGCTACACCTTC.

J is TRBJ1-2 and V is TRBV11-2, with TRBD1 as a possible D gene (5 bases). The CDR3 sequence is 13 residues long. Trimming took off 6 bases at V and 6 bases at J, with 14 bases between the two ends. Germline CDR1 is SGHAT and CDR2 is FQNNGV. The CDR3 nucleotides are TGTGCCAGCAGGTTCGACAGACGGGATGGCTACACCTTC. Protein sequence: CASRFDRRDGYTF.

This rearrangement joins TRBV11-3 to TRBJ2-7; D call uncertain. The CDR3 has 15 amino acids. Germline CDR1 and CDR2: SGHNT and YENEEA. V was trimmed by 5 bases and J by 6 bases, leaving 20 bases between them. CDR3 region: CASSHPPSFGREQYF. CDR3 bases: TGTGCCAGCAGCCATCCCCCATCGTTCGGGCGCGAGCAGTACTTC.

For this clone: This sample also contains other DNA sequences that code for the same CDR3. The chain uses TRBV30 and TRBJ2-7; 7 positions match TRBD2. V lost 3 bases, J lost 1 base, and 0 bases stayed unmatched. The CDR3 loop spans 12 amino acids. CDR1 and CDR2 from the germline V gene are GTSNPN and SVGIG (reference sequence). The CDR3: CAWRGGSYEQYF. The CDR3 nucleotides read TGTGCCTGGAGGGGGGGGTCCTACGAGCAGTACTTC.

The genes are TRBV2 and TRBJ2-7; TRBD2 might be the D (6 bases). Germline loops: CDR1 SNHLY, CDR2 FYNNEI. V shed 7 bases and J shed 0 bases, with 22 bases lying between them. This CDR3 has 17 amino acids. The CDR3: CASIGGEVGLSSYEQYF. The CDR3 bases are TGTGCCAGCATAGGAGGGGAAGTGGGACTCTCCTCCTACGAGCAGTACTTC.